Each of the 20 T cell receptor beta chains below was sequenced from the same sample in a study of CD8+ T cells in alopecia areata. Sequencing relied on a cDNA template that was reverse transcribed from extracted RNA. Profiled with immunoSEQ multiplex PCR; TCRdb holds only in-frame clones, not every one. This table holds approximately 100,000 clones, around three fifths found once. Sample: CD4+ T cells sorted from blood. The source of these receptors is a human donor in good health.

The J gene is TRBJ1-1, the V gene TRBV9; no firm D call. V shed 2 bases and J shed 0 bases, with 11 bases lying between them. Germline V gene sequence: CDR1 SGDLS, CDR2 YYNGEE. CDR3 size: 15 residues. The CDR3 DNA is TGTGCCAGCAGCGTGTCCGCAGGCTTGAACACTGAAGCTTTCTTT. Its protein product is CASSVSAGLNTEAFF.

In its sample, this clone was seen once. The chain recombines TRBV2 with TRBJ1-1; no clear D gene. The CDR3 contains 15 residues. Between the trimmed V and J ends, which lost 0 bases and 11 bases, there was a span of 19 bases. Germline V gene data show CDR1 as SNHLY and CDR2 as FYNNEI. CDR3 amino acids: CASSEASVTDSRAFF. CDR3 bases: TGTGCCAGCAGTGAAGCGTCCGTGACGGATTCTCGGGCTTTCTTT.

V gene TRBV29-1 combines with J gene TRBJ2-1, with 13 bases identical to TRBD2. Germline V CDR1 and CDR2: SQVTM, ANQGSEA. This CDR3 has 16 residues. The J segment lost 0 bases and the V segment lost 6 bases, leaving 5 bases of the junction unmatched. The CDR3: CSVGLAGDSSYNEQFF. DNA of the CDR3: TGCAGCGTCGGACTAGCGGGGGATAGCTCCTACAATGAGCAGTTCTTC.

This chain's CDR3 is CASSLVPGPGVVDQPQHF. The CDR3 nucleotides are TGTGCCAGCAGCTTAGTGCCAGGGCCGGGAGTAGTCGATCAGCCCCAGCATTTT. The chain combines TRBV7-2 with TRBJ1-5; perhaps TRBD1 as D (5 bases). This CDR3 is built from 18 residues. Germline V gene data show CDR1 as SGHTA and CDR2 as FQGNSA. The germline V and J ends were trimmed by 1 base and 5 bases, with 21 bases remaining between them.

This clone showed up just a few times. The rearrangement uses TRBV11-2 and TRBJ2-1, with TRBD2 identical over 12 bases. CDR3 length: 17 residues. After removal of 5 bases from V and 4 bases from J, the junction contained 9 bases not matched to a gene. Germline-derived CDR1 and CDR2 are SGHAT and FQNNGV. CDR3 region: CASSRGKTSGGYNEQFF. Written as DNA, the CDR3 is TGTGCCAGCAGCCGGGGAAAAACTAGCGGGGGGTACAATGAGCAGTTCTTC.

This clone has at least ten counts. The chain is built from TRBV5-1 and TRBJ2-7; 11 nucleotides line up with TRBD2. With V trimmed by 4 bases and J by 3 bases, 6 bases remained unmatched. This CDR3 contains 15 residues. Germline V lookup: CDR1 SGHRS, CDR2 YFSETQ. The DNA of the CDR3 is TGCGCCAGCAGCGGGGGGACTAGCGGAATCTACGAGCAGTACTTC. This encodes CASSGGTSGIYEQYF.

The chain has TRBV5-1 and TRBJ1-5; D is uncertain. Deletions cut 0 bases from V and 3 bases from J, with 7 bases between. The CDR3 length is 14 residues. The V gene's germline CDR1 is SGHRS and CDR2 YFSETQ. DNA of the CDR3: TGCGCCAGCAGCTTGGCGGGGAACAATCAGCCCCAGCATTTT. It codes for CASSLAGNNQPQHF.

The chain recombines TRBV29-1 with TRBJ2-7; 7 nucleotides agree with TRBD1. V shed 1 base, J shed 12 bases, and the junction held 9 bases outside the gene matches. Germline CDR1 SQVTM, CDR2 ANQGSEA. The CDR3 is made up of 12 amino acids. CDR3: CSVEGPDRVSYF. CDR3 sequence (DNA): TGCAGCGTTGAAGGCCCCGACAGGGTGTCGTACTTC.

V usage is TRBV11-2 and J usage is TRBJ2-5; D is perhaps TRBD2 (5 bases). This CDR3 comprises 15 residues. The V and J ends lost 4 bases and 5 bases respectively, with 17 bases between them. The germline V gene encodes CDR1 SGHAT and CDR2 FQNNGV. CDR3: CASSSRVGVVETQYF. DNA of the CDR3: TGTGCCAGCAGCTCCCGGGTCGGGGTAGTGGAGACCCAGTACTTC.

This sequence joins TRBV25-1 and TRBJ1-6; 7 nucleotides agree with TRBD1. Germline-derived CDR1 and CDR2 are MGHDK and SYGVNS. The CDR3 is made up of 16 amino acids. V shed 1 base, J shed 6 bases, and the junction held 6 bases outside the gene matches. CDR3 sequence (DNA): TGTGCCAGCAGTGAATGGAGGGACAGTCTTAATTCACCCCTCCACTTT. The encoded protein is CASSEWRDSLNSPLHF.

CDR3 loop: CASSLGPGSSAGSYEQYF. The CDR3, as DNA: TGCGCCAGCAGCTTGGGCCCCGGGAGCTCTGCGGGCTCCTACGAGCAGTACTTC. This chain uses TRBV5-1 with TRBJ2-7; perhaps TRBD2 as D (6 bases). CDR1 and CDR2 (germline): SGHRS, YFSETQ. The CDR3 has 18 residues. Deletions cut 0 bases from V and 0 bases from J, with 19 bases between.

The rearrangement uses TRBV28 and TRBJ2-7; tentatively, D is TRBD2 (5 bases). The V gene's germline CDR1 is MDHEN and CDR2 SYDVKM. CDR3 length: 13 residues. Trimming took off 7 bases at V and 2 bases at J, with 12 bases between the two ends. The chain's CDR3 is CASTIDYPYEQYF. DNA for the CDR3: TGTGCCAGCACAATCGACTACCCCTACGAGCAGTACTTC.

V usage is TRBV30 and J usage is TRBJ1-2; D call uncertain. Trimming cost V 5 bases and J 7 bases, with 11 bases left between them. CDR3 length: 11 residues. Germline V gene sequence: CDR1 GTSNPN, CDR2 SVGIG (reference sequence). This CDR3 reads CAWETRPGYTF. In nucleotides, the CDR3 is TGTGCCTGGGAAACTAGACCTGGCTACACCTTC. The full variable domain, its missing parts supplied by reference TRBV30 and TRBJ1-2, is SQTIHQWPATLVQPVGSPLSLECTVEGTSNPNLYWYRQAAGRGLQLLFYSVGIGQISSEVPQNLSASRPQDRQFILSSKKLLLSDSGFYLCAWETRPGYTFGSGTRLTVV.

Ten or more counts support this clone. The chain employs TRBV7-9 and TRBJ2-5; D gene uncertain. Germline V lookup: CDR1 SEHNR, CDR2 FQNEAQ (reference sequence). The CDR3 has 12 amino acids. The V end lost 2 bases, the J end lost 6 bases, and 7 bases lay between the germline ends. The CDR3 region has the DNA TGTGCCAGCAGCTTATCCGCCCAGACCCAGTACTTC. Amino acids: CASSLSAQTQYF.

The genes are TRBV18 and TRBJ1-2, with no clear D. Germline-derived CDR1 and CDR2 are KGHSH and LQKENI. This CDR3 has 15 amino acids. V was pared by 3 bases and J by 12 bases, with 23 bases between. This CDR3 is CASSPTIAGQVIHTF. The CDR3 nucleotides are TGTGCCAGCTCACCTACCATCGCAGGCCAAGTGATCCACACCTTC.

The chain is built from TRBV27 and TRBJ1-2, with a weak D call TRBD1 (6 bases). Trimming cost V 8 bases and J 6 bases, with 31 bases left between them. Germline CDR1 reads MNHEY; CDR2 reads SMNVEV (reference sequence). This CDR3 is built from 18 residues. This chain's CDR3 is CASRTTPGTHRARDGYTF. CDR3 sequence (DNA): TGTGCCAGCCGTACAACCCCCGGGACGCACAGGGCCCGCGATGGCTACACCTTC.

This clone showed up just a few times. The chain employs TRBV7-2 and TRBJ2-6; the match to TRBD1 covers 9 bases. The CDR3 contains 19 residues. The V segment lost 1 base and the J segment 0 bases; nucleotides outside the gene matches: 7. Looked up from germline, CDR1 is SGHTA and CDR2 is FQGNSA. The CDR3 here is CASSLVAGQGISGANVLTF. CDR3 coding DNA: TGTGCCAGCAGCTTAGTTGCGGGACAGGGTATCTCTGGGGCCAACGTCCTGACTTTC.

The chain employs TRBV5-1 and TRBJ2-7; D might be TRBD1 (5 bases). Between the trimmed V and J ends, which lost 1 base and 3 bases, there was a span of 14 bases. CDR3 length: 15 amino acids. The germline gives CDR1 SGHRS, CDR2 YFSETQ. The CDR3 loop reads CASSLMAGLRYEQYF. For the CDR3, the DNA is TGCGCCAGCAGCTTGATGGCAGGGTTACGCTACGAGCAGTACTTC.

V gene TRBV28 combines with J gene TRBJ2-3, with TRBD1 identical over 7 bases. Germline assignment: CDR1 MDHEN and CDR2 SYDVKM. The CDR3 has 16 amino acids. Unmatched junction bases numbered 9, after V lost 3 bases and J lost 3 bases. The CDR3 DNA sequence: TGTGCCAGCAGTTTCCGCTACAGGGGTGGGACAGATACGCAGTATTTT. Protein product: CASSFRYRGGTDTQYF.

CDR3 amino acids: CASCPGQPSYEQYF. The CDR3 DNA sequence: TGCGCCAGTTGTCCCGGACAGCCTTCCTACGAGCAGTACTTC. This chain uses TRBV5-1 with TRBJ2-7; D is possibly TRBD1 (6 bases). From germline, CDR1 is SGHRS and CDR2 YFSETQ. Trimming pared 8 bases from V and 1 base from J, leaving 16 bases between. This CDR3 spans 14 amino acids.